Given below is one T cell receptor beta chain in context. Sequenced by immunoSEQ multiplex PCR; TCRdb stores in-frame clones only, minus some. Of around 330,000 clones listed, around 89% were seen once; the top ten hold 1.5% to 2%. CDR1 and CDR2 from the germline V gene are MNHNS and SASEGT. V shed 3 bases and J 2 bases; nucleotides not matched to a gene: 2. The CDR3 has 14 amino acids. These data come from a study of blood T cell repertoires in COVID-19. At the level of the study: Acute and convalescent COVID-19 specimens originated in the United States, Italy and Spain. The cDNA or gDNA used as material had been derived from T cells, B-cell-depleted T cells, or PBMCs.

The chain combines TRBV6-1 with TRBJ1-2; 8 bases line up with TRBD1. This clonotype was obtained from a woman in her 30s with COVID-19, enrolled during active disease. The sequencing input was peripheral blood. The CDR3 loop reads CASSDRTGNYGYTF. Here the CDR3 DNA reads TGTGCCAGCAGTGACAGGACAGGGAACTATGGCTACACCTTC.